This entry concerns a single TCR beta chain. What it binds is not known. The sample originates from a study of response to subunit inactivated influenza vaccine. TCRdb fed the RT-PCR reads into MiXCR, producing one record per CDR3 protein. The repertoire holds 700,000 to 900,000 distinct CDR3 sequences, approximately 22% seen once, with 10% in the top ten. General observations from the study: Seasonal influenza vaccination, on each occasion, was suggested by the authors to recruit few new T cells.

Germline-derived CDR1 and CDR2 are SGHKS and YYEKEE (reference sequence). The CDR3 sequence is 16 residues long. Trimming took 3 bases from V and 6 from J; bases not matched to a gene: 6. Material: PBMCs from blood, obtained about 5 days after vaccination. The chain has TRBV5-5 and TRBJ2-2, with 12 positions matching TRBD2. The sequence derives from a middle-aged man who received an inactivated influenza vaccine. The CDR3 region is CASSSLAGGPPGELFF. The CDR3 DNA reads as TGTGCCAGCAGCTCCCTAGCGGGAGGGCCTCCCGGGGAGCTGTTTTTT.